The rows below give T cell receptor beta chains drawn from one sample of a study of blood T cell repertoires in COVID-19. Clones were sequenced by immunoSEQ multiplex PCR, and TCRdb holds only the in-frame ones, with some missing. The table records around 200,000 clones, 86% of them present only once. The sequencing input was PBMCs or T cells enriched from blood (not recorded which). The source of these receptors is a woman younger than 45 who had been exposed to COVID-19. Each CDR3 is given with its conserved first and last residue. Fields, in order: V gene, clone size, D gene, J gene, CDR3 protein, CDR3 DNA. A D gene is named only where the DNA matches it firmly. Only part of the rows carry a size: once, few, many, or a class if the clone is expanded.

>TRBV30|NA|NA|TRBJ2-7
CAWRVGVYEQYF
TGTGCCTGGAGGGTAGGGGTTTACGAGCAGTACTTC
>TRBV29-1|NA|TRBD1|TRBJ2-7
CSVIPGTGLYEQYF
TGCAGCGTCATACCCGGGACAGGGCTCTACGAGCAGTACTTC
>TRBV9|NA|TRBD1|TRBJ1-1
CASSRRDRVEYTEAFF
TGTGCCAGCAGCCGCCGGGACAGGGTTGAGTACACTGAAGCTTTCTTT
>TRBV5-8|NA|TRBD1|TRBJ2-3
CASSSGTGGTDTQYF
TGTGCCAGCAGCTCTGGGACAGGGGGCACAGATACGCAGTATTTT
>TRBV5-4|NA|NA|TRBJ1-6
CASSPGEGGSPLHF
TGTGCCAGCAGCCCGGGGGAGGGAGGTTCACCCCTCCACTTT
>TRBV10-3|NA|TRBD1|TRBJ2-1
CAISGRDRGLRKQNEQFF
TGTGCCATCAGTGGCCGGGACAGGGGGCTCAGAAAACAAAATGAGCAGTTCTTC
>TRBV5-6|NA|NA|TRBJ1-4
CASQLGVVRVHEKLFF
TGTGCCAGCCAGCTTGGGGTGGTCAGGGTCCATGAAAAACTGTTTTTT
>TRBV29-1|NA|TRBD1|TRBJ1-1
CSVGGDRGTNTEAFF
TGCAGCGTTGGGGGGGACAGAGGTACTAACACTGAAGCTTTCTTT
>TRBV3-1/TRBV3-2|NA|TRBD2|TRBJ2-1
CASSHPGTSNEQFF
TGTGCCAGCAGCCACCCCGGGACTAGCAATGAGCAGTTCTTC
>TRBV21-1|NA|NA|TRBJ2-2
CASSFQSGTGKPGELFF
TGTGCCAGCAGCTTTCAATCCGGGACAGGGAAGCCCGGGGAGCTGTTTTTT
>TRBV21-1|NA|NA|TRBJ2-7
CATRPWFDEQYF
TGTGCCACGCGGCCTTGGTTTGACGAGCAGTACTTC
>TRBV19|NA|TRBD1|TRBJ1-5
CASSMWAGGLGNQPQHF
TGTGCCAGTAGTATGTGGGCAGGGGGCCTCGGCAATCAGCCCCAGCATTTT
>TRBV5-1|once|NA|TRBJ1-3
CASSGGQSSGNTIYF
TGCGCCAGCAGCGGCGGACAGAGCTCTGGAAACACCATATATTTT
>TRBV7-6|once|NA|TRBJ1-3
CASGGTNSGNTIYF
TGTGCCAGTGGGGGCACCAACTCTGGAAACACCATATATTTT
>TRBV10-3|once|TRBD2|TRBJ2-3
CAISPGTSSTDTQYF
TGTGCCATCAGCCCCGGGACTAGCAGCACAGATACGCAGTATTTT
>TRBV18|NA|TRBD1|TRBJ1-3
CASSSTGGLGSGNTIYF
TGTGCCAGCTCATCGACAGGGGGCCTCGGCTCTGGAAACACCATATATTTT
>TRBV18|NA|TRBD1|TRBJ1-5
CASSPGQRLNQPQHF
TGTGCCAGCTCACCGGGACAGCGATTAAATCAGCCCCAGCATTTT
>TRBV4-1|NA|TRBD1|TRBJ2-7
CASSQETGGNRDYEQYF
TGCGCCAGCAGCCAAGAGACAGGGGGCAATAGAGACTACGAGCAGTACTTC
>TRBV15|NA|NA|TRBJ2-7
CATSRDPGNSYEQYF
TGTGCCACCAGCAGAGATCCAGGGAACTCCTACGAGCAGTACTTC
>TRBV2|few|TRBD2|TRBJ2-3
CASATSGGATDTQYF
TGTGCCAGCGCCACGAGCGGGGGGGCGACAGATACGCAGTATTTT
>TRBV5-4|NA|NA|TRBJ1-2
CASSLGGGAGANYGYTF
TGTGCCAGCAGCTTGGGGGGGGGTGCAGGAGCTAACTATGGCTACACCTTC
>TRBV5-5|NA|NA|TRBJ2-5
CASSLIRVQETQYF
TGTGCCAGCAGCTTGATCAGGGTCCAAGAGACCCAGTACTTC
>TRBV11-2|NA|NA|TRBJ1-1
CASSLVGGSAYTEAFF
TGTGCCAGCAGCTTAGTCGGAGGCTCAGCGTACACTGAAGCTTTCTTT
>TRBV18|NA|NA|TRBJ1-1
CASSPTIRQARTEAFF
TGTGCCAGCTCACCCACCATCCGACAGGCCCGCACTGAAGCTTTCTTT
>TRBV4-2|NA|TRBD1|TRBJ1-5
CASSQDTIGGTGNQPQHF
TGTGCCAGCAGCCAAGATACTATAGGGGGCACGGGCAATCAGCCCCAGCATTTT
>TRBV6-5|NA|NA|TRBJ2-3
CASSPGVKDTQYF
TGTGCCAGCAGTCCGGGTGTAAAAGATACGCAGTATTTT
>TRBV12-3/TRBV12-4|NA|NA|TRBJ2-3
CASSLILAFQHYF
TGTGCCAGCAGTTTAATCCTAGCCTTCCAGCACTATTTT
>TRBV5-1|NA|NA|TRBJ2-1
CASSRSGAESYNEQFF
TGCGCCAGCAGCCGGAGTGGGGCCGAGTCCTACAATGAGCAGTTCTTC
>TRBV30|NA|NA|TRBJ2-4
CAWSRVRGGIQYF
TGTGCCTGGAGCAGGGTCCGAGGGGGTATTCAGTACTTC
>TRBV2|NA|NA|TRBJ2-3
CASKNRESSTDTQYF
TGTGCCAGCAAGAACAGGGAGTCTAGCACAGATACGCAGTATTTT
>TRBV12-3/TRBV12-4|NA|TRBD2|TRBJ2-3
CASRRGGSDTQYF
TGTGCCAGCCGGCGGGGGGGCTCAGATACGCAGTATTTT
>TRBV2|NA|TRBD2|TRBJ2-1
CASSRTSGGNNEQFF
TGTGCCAGCAGCAGGACTAGCGGGGGGAACAATGAGCAGTTCTTC
>TRBV11-2|many|NA|TRBJ1-3
CASSFDTGLGNTIYF
TGTGCCAGCAGCTTCGACACCGGTCTAGGAAACACCATATATTTT
>TRBV13|NA|TRBD1|TRBJ2-6
CASSLNRGVSGANVLTF
TGTGCCAGCAGCTTAAACAGGGGGGTCTCTGGGGCCAACGTCCTGACTTTC
>TRBV24-1|NA|TRBD1|TRBJ1-2
CTTSDTQGGNGYTF
TGTACCACCAGTGACACACAGGGGGGAAATGGCTACACCTTC
>TRBV12-5|NA|TRBD1|TRBJ2-7
CASGTTSTGVLYEQYF
TGTGCTAGTGGTACAACCTCAACAGGGGTACTTTACGAGCAGTACTTC
>TRBV11-2|NA|NA|TRBJ2-7
CASSLERGGYEQYF
TGTGCCAGCAGCTTAGAGCGAGGAGGCTACGAGCAGTACTTC
>TRBV9|once|NA|TRBJ2-2
CASSVGDSRITGELFF
TGTGCCAGCAGCGTAGGTGACAGCAGGATCACCGGGGAGCTGTTTTTT
>TRBV5-1|NA|TRBD1|TRBJ1-3
CASSPGQGALFGNTIYF
TGCGCCAGCAGCCCCGGACAGGGGGCGCTATTTGGAAACACCATATATTTT
>TRBV19|NA|NA|TRBJ2-1
CASSIVPAGGNEQFF
TGTGCCAGTAGTATAGTTCCAGCGGGCGGGAATGAGCAGTTCTTC
>TRBV9|NA|NA|TRBJ2-3
CASSPWRGGADTQYF
TGTGCCAGCAGCCCCTGGAGGGGGGGCGCAGATACGCAGTATTTT
>TRBV13|NA|TRBD1|TRBJ2-7
CASSLGQGAYEQYF
TGTGCCAGCAGCTTAGGACAGGGGGCCTACGAGCAGTACTTC
>TRBV5-1|NA|NA|TRBJ1-2
CASSYTTPSEGYTF
TGCGCCAGCAGCTACACAACGCCTTCGGAGGGCTACACCTTC
>TRBV6-6|NA|NA|TRBJ2-3
CASSTGERTDTQYF
TGTGCCAGCAGTACCGGGGAAAGGACAGATACGCAGTATTTT
>TRBV19|NA|TRBD1|TRBJ2-4
CASSIVFGTGNTKNIQYF
TGTGCCAGTAGTATAGTCTTCGGGACAGGGAATACCAAAAACATTCAGTACTTC
>TRBV29-1|NA|TRBD2|TRBJ2-7
CSVDSGGSYEQYF
TGCAGCGTTGATAGCGGGGGGTCCTACGAGCAGTACTTC